The clone carrying this T cell receptor (beta chain) was detected only a few times. This record belongs to a study of blood T cell repertoires in COVID-19. J was trimmed by 4 bases and V by 6 bases; bases with no gene match: 7. Per the germline V gene, CDR1 is LGHDT and CDR2 is YNNKEL (reference sequence). This CDR3 is 14 amino acids long. Assay: immunoSEQ multiplex PCR; the TCRdb copy retains only in-frame clones and omits some. The sample records fewer than 250,000 clones, 80% to 85% being singletons. Input material: PBMCs or T cells enriched from blood (not recorded which). The clonotype originates from a woman aged 40 to 50 who had recovered from COVID-19. This sequence joins TRBV3-1 (or the pseudogene TRBV3-2) and TRBJ2-3; TRBD2 agrees at 7 bases. The CDR3 here is CASRTGGSPDTQYF. DNA of the CDR3: TGTGCCAGCAGAACCGGCGGGAGTCCAGATACGCAGTATTTT.